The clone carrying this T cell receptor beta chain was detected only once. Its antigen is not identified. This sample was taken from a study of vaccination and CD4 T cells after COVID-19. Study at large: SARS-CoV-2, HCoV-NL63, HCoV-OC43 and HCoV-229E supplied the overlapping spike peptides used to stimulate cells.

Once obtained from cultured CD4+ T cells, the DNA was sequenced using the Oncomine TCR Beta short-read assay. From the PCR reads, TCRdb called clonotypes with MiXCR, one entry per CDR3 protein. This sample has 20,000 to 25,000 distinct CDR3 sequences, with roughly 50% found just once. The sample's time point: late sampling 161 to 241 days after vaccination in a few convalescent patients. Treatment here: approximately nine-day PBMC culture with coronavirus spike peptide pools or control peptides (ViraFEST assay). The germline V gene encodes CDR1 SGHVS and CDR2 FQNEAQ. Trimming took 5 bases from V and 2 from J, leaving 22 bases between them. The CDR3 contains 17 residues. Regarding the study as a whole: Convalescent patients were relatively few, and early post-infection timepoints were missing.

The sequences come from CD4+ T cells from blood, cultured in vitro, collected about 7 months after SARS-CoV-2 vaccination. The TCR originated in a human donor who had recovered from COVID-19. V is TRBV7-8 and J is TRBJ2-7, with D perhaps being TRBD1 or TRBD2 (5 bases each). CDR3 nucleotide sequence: TGTGCCAGCAGCCCCCGGGGACGGTCGAAGCCCCCCTACGAGCAGTACTTC. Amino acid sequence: CASSPRGRSKPPYEQYF.